The 15 T cell receptor beta chains given below trace back to one sample, sequenced in a study of cytomegalovirus exposure and HLA in healthy donors. The primer mix had 60 Vbeta and 13 Jbeta primers. Sequencing used immunoSEQ multiplex PCR; TCRdb keeps in-frame clones, though not all of them. The table includes 150,000 to 200,000 clones, 76% detected once. The sample consisted of PBMCs. Receptor source: a man aged 60 to 75 in good health and CMV-seronegative.

This chain uses TRBV7-2 with TRBJ2-7, with no clear D. CDR1 is SGHTA and CDR2 is FQGNSA in the germline V gene. The CDR3 covers 14 residues. V lost 3 bases to trimming and J lost 3 bases, with 12 bases between them. The CDR3 loop is CASSFPGIHYEQYF. The CDR3 region has the DNA TGTGCCAGCAGCTTCCCAGGTATTCACTACGAGCAGTACTTC.

This chain connects TRBV7-2 to TRBJ2-7; 7 positions agree with TRBD1. V lost 5 bases, J lost 0 bases, and 7 bases stayed unmatched. The CDR3 runs 15 residues. Germline CDR1 reads SGHTA; CDR2 reads FQGNSA. CDR3 in amino acids: CASSRGQVSSYEQYF. Written as DNA, the CDR3 is TGTGCCAGCAGCCGCGGACAGGTTAGCTCCTACGAGCAGTACTTC.

This chain links TRBV5-1 with TRBJ2-5; 14 bases map to TRBD2. The CDR3 sequence is 16 residues long. Germline CDR1 reads SGHRS; CDR2 reads YFSETQ. Losses at the gene ends were 4 bases for V and 8 bases for J; bases not matched to a gene: 10. The CDR3 nucleotides are TGCGCCAGCAGCCACGGGACTAGCGGGAGCCGAGTTACCCAGTACTTC. This codes for CASSHGTSGSRVTQYF.

This rearrangement joins TRBV11-2 to TRBJ2-2; 9 positions agree with TRBD2. The CDR3 loop spans 14 amino acids. Germline values: CDR1 SGHAT, CDR2 FQNNGV. Trimming at V came to 5 bases and at J to 4 bases, leaving 2 bases not matched to a gene. As DNA, the CDR3 is TGTGCCAGCAGCATACTAGCGGGCACCGGGGAGCTGTTTTTT. Translation gives CASSILAGTGELFF.

The V and J genes are TRBV7-9 and TRBJ1-2, with a tentative D call TRBD1 (5 bases). V was cut by 5 bases and J by 8 bases, with 12 bases left in between. The CDR3 extends over 12 amino acids. Germline assignment: CDR1 SEHNR and CDR2 FQNEAQ (reference sequence). As DNA, the CDR3 is TGTGCCAGCAGCGCAGGGTTTTGGGGCTACACCTTC. The encoded protein is CASSAGFWGYTF.

This chain links TRBV28 with TRBJ2-5, with TRBD2 as a possible D gene (6 bases). This CDR3 is built from 17 residues. Looked up from germline, CDR1 is MDHEN and CDR2 is SYDVKM. Trimming took off 3 bases at V and 4 bases at J, with 21 bases between the two ends. The CDR3 loop reads CASSLSPGVSRGETQYF. The CDR3 DNA reads as TGTGCCAGCAGTTTGTCCCCGGGAGTGTCGCGAGGAGAGACCCAGTACTTC.

The rearrangement links TRBV18 to TRBJ2-1; 9 nucleotides line up with TRBD1. After removal of 4 bases from V and 0 bases from J, the junction contained 7 bases not matched to a gene. CDR3 length: 17 amino acids. Germline loops: CDR1 KGHSH, CDR2 LQKENI. CDR3 region: CASSRDRVTSSYNEQFF. CDR3 coding DNA: TGTGCCAGCTCACGGGACAGGGTGACGAGCTCCTACAATGAGCAGTTCTTC.

This rearrangement joins TRBV7-6 to TRBJ2-4; no clear D gene. CDR3 length: 15 residues. Trimming pared 6 bases from V and 1 base from J, leaving 13 bases between. Per germline, CDR1 SGHVS and CDR2 FNYEAQ. CDR3 coding DNA: TGTGCCAGCAGTCCTTCAACTTCTGCCAAAAACATTCAGTACTTC. Its translation: CASSPSTSAKNIQYF.

V usage is TRBV30 and J usage is TRBJ2-3; D not certain. The CDR3 is 10 residues long. In germline, CDR1 is GTSNPN, CDR2 SVGIG (reference sequence). V gave up 5 bases and J gave up 5 bases, with 5 bases separating them. CDR3 DNA: TGTGCCTGGGAGCGAGATACGCAGTATTTT. Its protein is CAWERDTQYF.

The rearrangement links TRBV15 to TRBJ1-4; 9 bases match TRBD1. The ends lost 3 bases at V and 2 bases at J; junction bases unmatched: 16. Germline CDR1 LNHNV, CDR2 YYDKDF (reference sequence). The CDR3 spans 20 residues. CDR3 in DNA: TGTGCCACCAGCAGCAGGTCATGGGGGACAGGGTCCTTCACTAATGAAAAACTGTTTTTT. Residues: CATSSRSWGTGSFTNEKLFF.

The sample holds a few counts of this clone. The rearrangement joins TRBV7-2 to TRBJ2-2, with D possibly TRBD2 on 5 matching bases. V lost 5 bases and J 1 base, leaving 14 bases between the germline ends. The CDR3 spans 16 residues. CDR1 SGHTA and CDR2 FQGNSA come from the germline V gene. CDR3 sequence reads: CASSLEAVVNTGELFF. The DNA for the CDR3 is TGTGCCAGCAGCCTGGAGGCTGTAGTGAACACCGGGGAGCTGTTTTTT. The whole variable domain, remainder taken from reference TRBV7-2 and TRBJ2-2, is GAGVSQSPSNKVTEKGKDVELRCDPISGHTALYWYRQSLGQGLEFLIYFQGNSAPDKSGLPSDRFSAERTGGSVSTLTIQRTQQEDSAVYLCASSLEAVVNTGELFFGEGSRLTVL.

This clone was detected once. The V gene is TRBV28, the J gene TRBJ2-7; D possibly corresponds to TRBD1 (5 bases). The ends were cut back, 4 bases at V and 4 bases at J, with 5 bases in the middle. The length of the CDR3 is 11 residues. From germline, CDR1 is MDHEN and CDR2 SYDVKM. The CDR3 spells CASSYRYEQYF. The CDR3 coding sequence is TGTGCCAGCAGTTACAGGTACGAGCAGTACTTC.

CDR3 amino acids: CASSARPGQATSGMNTEAFF. The CDR3 region has the DNA TGTGCCAGCAGTGCTCGACCGGGACAGGCCACGAGCGGTATGAACACTGAAGCTTTCTTT. This sequence joins TRBV6-1 and TRBJ1-1, with 8 positions matching TRBD1. Unmatched junction bases numbered 19, after V lost 4 bases and J lost 0 bases. The CDR3 consists of 20 residues. The germline CDR1 and CDR2 sequences are MNHNS and SASEGT.

The chain employs TRBV19 and TRBJ2-6; TRBD2 agrees at 14 bases. The trim removed 5 bases at V and 3 bases at J, leaving 9 bases unmatched. This CDR3 is 19 amino acids long. The V gene's germline CDR1 is LNHDA and CDR2 SQIVND (reference sequence). This CDR3 reads CASSLQPGLAGVGANVLTF. The DNA for the CDR3 is TGTGCCAGTAGTCTCCAGCCGGGACTAGCGGGAGTTGGGGCCAACGTCCTGACTTTC.

This clone came up a few times. This chain uses TRBV28 with TRBJ2-3; D unresolved. Trimming cost V 3 bases and J 1 base, with 8 bases left between them. CDR1 is MDHEN, CDR2 SYDVKM, per germline. The CDR3 length is 14 residues. Written as DNA, the CDR3 is TGTGCCAGCAGTTTCTATTCGGGCACAGATACGCAGTATTTT. Translated, it gives CASSFYSGTDTQYF.